This T cell receptor beta chain was found in a study of glioma-infiltrating T cells. Overall study findings and caveats: Only very few CDR3 sequences appeared in both tissue and blood. Above-expected tissue-blood divergence occurred in all gliomas, most in low-grade ones.

Concerning this clonotype itself: Antigen unknown.

Amplification of TCR alpha and beta CDR3 regions from RNA used iRepertoire nested multiplex PCR. Input was roughly 95-400 ng of tissue mRNA or PBMC total RNA. MiXCR, applied by TCRdb to the multiplex PCR reads, yields one record per CDR3 protein. The data hold under 200,000 distinct CDR3 sequences, with under 55% observed a single time. Per germline, CDR1 LNHDA and CDR2 SQIVND (reference sequence). Trimming stripped 9 bases from V and 7 bases from J, with 16 bases between. The CDR3 contains 13 residues. This chain connects TRBV19 to TRBJ2-1; D may be TRBD1 (6 bases). The sample comprised glioma tissue, nonneoplastic brain tissue, or PBMCs (not recorded which). This receptor was identified in a human donor with low-grade glioma or glioblastoma, undergoing nonglioma brain surgery, or in good health (not recorded which). Written as DNA, the CDR3 is TGTGCCAGCCGATCCCGGGACAAAAATGAGCAGTTCTTC. It yields the protein CASRSRDKNEQFF.